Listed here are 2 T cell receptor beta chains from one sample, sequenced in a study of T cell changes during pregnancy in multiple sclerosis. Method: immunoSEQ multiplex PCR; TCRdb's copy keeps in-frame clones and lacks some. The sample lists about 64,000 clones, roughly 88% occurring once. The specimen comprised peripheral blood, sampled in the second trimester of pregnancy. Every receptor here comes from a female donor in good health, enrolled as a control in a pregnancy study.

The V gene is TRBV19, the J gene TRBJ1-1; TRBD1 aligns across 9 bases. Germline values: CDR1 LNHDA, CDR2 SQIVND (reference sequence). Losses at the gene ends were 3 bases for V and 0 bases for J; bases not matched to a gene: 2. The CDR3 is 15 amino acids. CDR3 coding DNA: TGTGCCAGTAGTATCACAGGGGGCCTGAACACTGAAGCTTTCTTT. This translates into CASSITGGLNTEAFF.

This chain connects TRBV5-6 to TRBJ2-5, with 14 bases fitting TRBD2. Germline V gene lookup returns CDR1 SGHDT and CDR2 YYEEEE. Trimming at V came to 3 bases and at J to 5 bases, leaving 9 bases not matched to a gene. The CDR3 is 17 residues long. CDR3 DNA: TGTGCCAGCAGCTACGGGACTAGCGGGGGACGGGGCGAGACCCAGTACTTC. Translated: CASSYGTSGGRGETQYF.